This T cell receptor (beta chain) was captured in a study of blood T cell repertoires in COVID-19. The overall study: Samples representing acute and convalescent COVID-19 were sourced from the United States, Italy and Spain. In each case, the material was cDNA or gDNA derived from T cells, B-cell-depleted T cells, or PBMCs.

As handled by the study authors: Cell counts per sample came from amplifying reference gene primers. Assay used: immunoSEQ multiplex PCR; TCRdb lists only in-frame clones, some missing. V and J calls and clone size follow that table, whereas D and trimming were derived from the DNA. This sample has under 100,000 clones, with about 89% found just once. The V gene's germline CDR1 is SGHTS and CDR2 YDEGEE. V lost 1 base and J 0 bases, leaving 11 bases between the germline ends. The CDR3 loop spans 16 amino acids. This sequence was found in a human donor in a cohort sampled during active COVID-19. The chain uses TRBV5-8 and TRBJ1-3, with TRBD1 as a possible D gene (6 bases). Sequenced input: peripheral blood. The CDR3 bases are TGTGCCAGCAGCTTGCGCGGACAGACCTCTGGAAACACCATATATTTT. Its translation: CASSLRGQTSGNTIYF. Full variable domain (missing parts from reference TRBV5-8 and TRBJ1-3): EAGVTQSPTHLIKTRGQQATLRCSPISGHTSVYWYQQALGLGLQFLLWYDEGEERNRGNFPPRFSGRQFPNYSSELNVNALELEDSALYLCASSLRGQTSGNTIYFGEGSWLTVV.